Sequencing of this T cell receptor (beta chain) was carried out in a study of CD8 T cells in ankylosing spondylitis. General study results and limits: Earlier studies detected some motif variants in reactive arthritis synovial fluid and blood. Ankylosing spondylitis blood appeared to be characterized by a TCR beta motif of several highly homologous variants.

This clonotype has a count of ten or more. What it binds is unknown. Using quantitative 5'-RACE with molecular barcodes, the authors made TCR beta libraries. TCRdb processed the 5' RACE reads anew with MiXCR; each CDR3 protein has one entry. The table shows more than 150,000 distinct CDR3 sequences, with about 20% occurring only once. CDR3 size: 16 residues. Germline V gene lookup returns CDR1 MGHDK and CDR2 SYGVNS. Trimming removed 3 bases at V and 0 bases at J, with 11 bases between. The sequenced sample consisted of blood, either unsorted or a sorted T cell fraction (not recorded which). The rearrangement uses TRBV25-1 and TRBJ2-2; no clear D gene. The origin of this receptor is a male donor under 35 with ankylosing spondylitis or in good health (not recorded which). The CDR3 is CASSDPPPTNTGELFF. The CDR3 coding sequence is TGTGCCAGCAGTGACCCGCCACCAACGAACACCGGGGAGCTGTTTTTT.